The clone carrying this T cell receptor beta chain was observed a few times. What it recognizes is unknown. The data belong to a study of T cells in localized non-small cell lung cancer. Findings of the study overall: Because researchers sequenced only one region of the tumor, heterogeneity is still possible. For the top 100 tumor clones, a median roughly 53 also appeared in adjacent lung. Density of T cells in blood, when higher, went with longer overall survival.

From germline, CDR1 is SGDLS and CDR2 YYNGEE. CDR3 length: 14 amino acids. V was clipped by 4 bases and J by 1 base, with 8 bases between them. This table comes from immunoSEQ multiplex PCR, and its TCRdb copy is limited to in-frame clones, with some not included. This sample has approximately 1,500 clones, with roughly 25% found just once. The sequence derives from a man aged 35-75 years with stage II lung adenocarcinoma. The sample consisted of lung tumor tissue, taken before any cancer treatment. This chain uses TRBV9 with TRBJ2-2, with D perhaps TRBD1 (5 bases). The CDR3 sequence is CASSFTGNTGELFF. The CDR3 DNA sequence: TGTGCCAGCAGCTTTACAGGGAACACCGGGGAGCTGTTTTTT.